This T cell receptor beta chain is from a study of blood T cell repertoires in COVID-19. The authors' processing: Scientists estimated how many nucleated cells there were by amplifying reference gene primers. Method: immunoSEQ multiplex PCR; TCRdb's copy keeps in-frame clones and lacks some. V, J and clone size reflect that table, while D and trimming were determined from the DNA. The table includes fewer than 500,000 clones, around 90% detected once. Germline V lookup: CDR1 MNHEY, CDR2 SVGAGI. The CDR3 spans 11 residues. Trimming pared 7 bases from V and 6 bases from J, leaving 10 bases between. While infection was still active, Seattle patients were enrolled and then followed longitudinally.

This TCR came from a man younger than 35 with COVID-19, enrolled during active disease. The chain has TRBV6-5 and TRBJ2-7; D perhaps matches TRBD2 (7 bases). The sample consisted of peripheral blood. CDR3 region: CASKGGAEQYF. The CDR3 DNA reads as TGTGCCAGCAAGGGGGGGGCCGAGCAGTACTTC.